The 9 T cell receptor beta chains below all came from one sample that was sequenced in a study of Tregs in tolerant kidney transplant recipients. Recipients received nonmyeloablative bone marrow transplants from related graft donors, with transient mixed chimerism. The assay was immunoSEQ multiplex PCR, and TCRdb's table has in-frame clones only and misses some. Found here are approximately 60,000 clones, approximately 87% of them singletons; the top ten hold around 4.1%. Material: CD4+ T cells from blood (PBMCs), obtained 6 months after the transplant. The origin of the receptors is a human patient who received a combined kidney and bone marrow transplant. Some T cells may possibly be graft donor cells.

The rearrangement joins TRBV4-1 to TRBJ2-7; 7 positions match TRBD1. The junction had 1 base not matched to a gene; V was cut back by 2 bases and J by 3 bases. Germline assignment: CDR1 MGHRA and CDR2 YSYEKL. This CDR3 is built from 13 residues. CDR3 in DNA: TGCGCCAGCAGCCAAAGACAGGGCTACGAGCAGTACTTC. Protein product: CASSQRQGYEQYF.

The J gene is TRBJ2-7, the V gene TRBV21-1; the table names TRBD1, a call not compared with the DNA. TRBV21-1 is an annotated pseudogene. This CDR3 region has 16 residues. CDR3 amino acids: CASRVVRQGRFYEQYF. The CDR3 DNA sequence: TGTGCCAGCAGGGTGGTCCGACAGGGGAGATTCTACGAGCAGTACTTC.

This clone was recorded many times. This CDR3 is also generated by other DNA sequences in the sample. The chain employs TRBV27 and TRBJ2-2, with D perhaps matching TRBD1 (5 bases). The germline V gene has CDR1 MNHEY and CDR2 SMNVEV (reference sequence). The CDR3 extends over 16 amino acids. V gave up 0 bases and J gave up 3 bases, with 11 bases separating them. CDR3 coding DNA: TGTGCCAGCAGTTTATCAGCCCAGGGTGACACCGGGGAGCTGTTTTTT. Translating gives CASSLSAQGDTGELFF.

This rearrangement joins TRBV7-2 to TRBJ1-3; unclear D gene. This CDR3 has 14 residues. CDR1 is SGHTA, CDR2 FQGNSA, per germline. The germline V and J ends were trimmed by 10 bases and 0 bases, with 13 bases remaining between them. Here the CDR3 reads CATNLGGSGNTIYF. The CDR3 region has the DNA TGTGCCACCAACCTGGGAGGCTCTGGAAACACCATATATTTT.

The chain uses TRBV11-3 and TRBJ1-1; 7 bases agree with TRBD1. Trimming removed 3 bases from V and 5 bases from J; junction bases left unmatched: 15. CDR3 length equals 17 residues. Germline V gives CDR1 SGHNT, CDR2 YENEEA. CDR3 DNA: TGTGCCAGCAGCTTTTACCCAAGGCAGGGGGATGTTACTGAAGCTTTCTTT. Translating it yields CASSFYPRQGDVTEAFF.

The rearrangement links TRBV4-2 to TRBJ2-3, with D perhaps matching TRBD2 (6 bases). Germline-derived CDR1 and CDR2 are LGHNA and YNFKEQ. This CDR3 has 15 residues. V was clipped by 1 base and J by 4 bases, with 12 bases between them. The DNA for the CDR3 is TGTGCCAGCAGCCAAGCTCAGACTAGGCCAGATACGCAGTATTTT. As protein: CASSQAQTRPDTQYF.

A remark on this clone: Other nucleotide sequences from this sample produce the same CDR3. CDR3 coding DNA: TGTGCCAGCAGCATAGGGAGAAGCTCCTATAATTCACCCCTCCACTTT. Amino acids: CASSIGRSSYNSPLHF. The rearrangement uses TRBV27 and TRBJ1-6, with D hard to call. The length of the CDR3 is 16 residues. Germline assignment: CDR1 MNHEY and CDR2 SMNVEV (reference sequence). V was cut by 6 bases and J by 0 bases, with 12 bases left in between.

V and J are TRBV6-4 and TRBJ2-7; 9 bases fit TRBD2. This CDR3 contains 16 residues. V shed 10 bases and J 1 base; nucleotides not matched to a gene: 14. The V gene's germline CDR1 is MRHNA and CDR2 SNTAGT. In DNA, the CDR3 is TGTGCCAACAGGGGCGGGAGGGGTGTTGGGTCCTACGAGCAGTACTTC. Protein product: CANRGGRGVGSYEQYF.

This clone was counted only a few times. The chain recombines TRBV27 with TRBJ1-4; perhaps TRBD1 as D (5 bases). Germline-derived CDR1 and CDR2 are MNHEY and SMNVEV (reference sequence). The ends were cut back, 6 bases at V and 8 bases at J, with 13 bases in the middle. The CDR3 sequence is 13 residues long. DNA for the CDR3: TGTGCCAGCAGCGTGGGGCGATGGGAAAAACTGTTTTTT. As protein: CASSVGRWEKLFF.